These 7 T cell receptor beta chains came from one sample sequenced in a study of T cell responses to AZD1222 COVID-19 vaccine. Method: immunoSEQ multiplex PCR; TCRdb's copy keeps in-frame clones and lacks some. This repertoire shows fewer than 200,000 clones, about nine tenths found once; its top ten account for about 6%. Sample: peripheral blood, taken on day 0 of AZD1222 vaccination. These receptors originate from an adult in good health.

The chain has TRBV9 and TRBJ2-7, with D possibly matching TRBD2 (5 bases). V was clipped by 0 bases and J by 2 bases, with 12 bases between them. The CDR3 totals 15 residues. Germline-derived CDR1 and CDR2 are SGDLS and YYNGEE. The CDR3 protein is CASSVAGERAYEQYF. The CDR3, as DNA: TGTGCCAGCAGCGTAGCCGGGGAGCGAGCCTACGAGCAGTACTTC.

Only a few counts were recorded for this clone. The chain couples TRBV3-1 (or the pseudogene TRBV3-2) to TRBJ2-7; no definite D call. The CDR3 spans 16 residues. From germline, CDR1 is LGHDT and CDR2 YNNKEL (reference sequence). Trimming shortened V by 5 bases and J by 2 bases, and 19 bases separated the two germline ends. The CDR3: CASSDHSWTQPYEQYF. CDR3 DNA: TGTGCCAGCAGCGACCATTCTTGGACCCAACCCTACGAGCAGTACTTC.

This chain links TRBV2 with TRBJ1-5, with TRBD1 matching 8 bases. Trimming removed 7 bases from V and 6 bases from J; junction bases left unmatched: 8. Germline CDR1 reads SNHLY; CDR2 reads FYNNEI. This CDR3 has 14 residues. In nucleotides, the CDR3 is TGTGCCAGCAAGACGACAGGGGATAGTCAGCCCCAGCATTTT. Translated: CASKTTGDSQPQHF. The whole variable domain, filled in from reference TRBV2 and TRBJ1-5, reads EPEVTQTPSHQVTQMGQEVILRCVPISNHLYFYWYRQILGQKVEFLVSFYNNEISEKSEIFDDQFSVERPDGSNFTLKIRSTKLEDSAMYFCASKTTGDSQPQHFGDGTRLSIL.

The chain combines TRBV5-1 with TRBJ2-7; D gene ambiguous. This CDR3 comprises 14 residues. V was clipped by 0 bases and J by 2 bases, with 9 bases between them. The V gene's germline CDR1 is SGHRS and CDR2 YFSETQ. The CDR3 loop reads CASSLELLPYEQYF. CDR3 bases: TGCGCCAGCAGCTTGGAGCTGCTGCCCTACGAGCAGTACTTC.

V is TRBV7-9 and J is TRBJ2-7; 8 bases align to TRBD1. The V segment lost 3 bases and the J segment 5 bases; nucleotides outside the gene matches: 6. Germline-derived CDR1 and CDR2 are SEHNR and FQNEAQ (reference sequence). This CDR3 has 14 residues. In DNA, the CDR3 is TGTGCCAGCAGCTTTCCGGGACAGGTCAACGAGCAGTACTTC. Its translation is CASSFPGQVNEQYF.

The chain is built from TRBV30 and TRBJ1-2; possible D gene TRBD1, 6 bases. CDR3 size: 11 residues. Trimming left V 4 bases short and J 4 bases short, with 7 bases between. The germline V gene encodes CDR1 GTSNPN and CDR2 SVGIG (reference sequence). CDR3 protein: CAWNRAYGYTF. As DNA, the CDR3 is TGTGCCTGGAACAGGGCCTATGGCTACACCTTC.

This sequence joins TRBV6-5 and TRBJ2-5, with D hard to call. Between the trimmed V and J ends, which lost 6 bases and 2 bases, there was a span of 7 bases. CDR1 is MNHEY, CDR2 SVGAGI, per germline. The CDR3 has 12 residues. CDR3 sequence: CASRRNQETQYF. In nucleotides, the CDR3 is TGTGCCAGCAGGCGGAATCAAGAGACCCAGTACTTC.